Shown below are 9 T cell receptor beta chains from a single sample sequenced in a study of T cells in localized non-small cell lung cancer. The assay was immunoSEQ multiplex PCR, and TCRdb's table has in-frame clones only and misses some. This sample yields around 25,000 clones, of which 80% to 95% are seen a single time; roughly 2.7% belongs to the top ten. The specimen was peripheral blood, collected before any cancer treatment. The receptor source for this set is a woman aged 40-69 years with stage I lung adenocarcinoma.

The rearrangement uses TRBV27 and TRBJ2-3, with D possibly matching TRBD2 (5 bases). The CDR3 spans 15 residues. Germline V gene lookup returns CDR1 MNHEY and CDR2 SMNVEV (reference sequence). Trimming cost V 3 bases and J 0 bases, with 10 bases left between them. The CDR3 here is CASSLDFPSTDTQYF. Written as DNA, the CDR3 is TGTGCCAGCAGTTTGGACTTCCCCAGCACAGATACGCAGTATTTT.

This clone was found once. The rearrangement uses TRBV28 and TRBJ2-7, with 8 bases aligning to TRBD2. J gave up 5 bases and V 4 bases, and 7 bases lay outside the gene matches. Per germline, CDR1 MDHEN and CDR2 SYDVKM. The CDR3 has 14 residues. The chain's CDR3 is CASSSRTSIHEQYF. The CDR3 region has the DNA TGTGCCAGCAGTTCGAGGACTAGCATCCACGAGCAGTACTTC.

This chain uses TRBV6-5 with TRBJ2-1, with D maybe TRBD1 (6 bases). Between the trimmed V and J ends, which lost 3 bases and 0 bases, there was a span of 9 bases. This CDR3 spans 15 amino acids. The germline CDR1 and CDR2 sequences are MNHEY and SVGAGI. The CDR3 DNA reads as TGTGCCAGCAGTTATAGGGACATCTCCTACAATGAGCAGTTCTTC. It yields the protein CASSYRDISYNEQFF.

This chain connects TRBV28 to TRBJ1-2; D is possibly TRBD1 (6 bases). Trimming pared 2 bases from V and 8 bases from J, leaving 12 bases between. Germline CDR1 is MDHEN and CDR2 is SYDVKM. There are 13 residues in the CDR3. CDR3 sequence reads: CASSLVQGHGYTF. In DNA form, the CDR3 reads TGTGCCAGCAGTTTAGTTCAGGGACACGGCTACACCTTC.

The rearrangement uses TRBV15 and TRBJ2-4; D perhaps matches TRBD2 (6 bases). This CDR3 has 17 amino acids. Germline CDR1 reads LNHNV; CDR2 reads YYDKDF (reference sequence). The ends were cut back, 1 base at V and 3 bases at J, with 16 bases in the middle. The DNA for the CDR3 is TGTGCCACCAGCAGAGGCATGGGGGGATTGGGCAAAAACATTCAGTACTTC. Translated: CATSRGMGGLGKNIQYF.

This chain links TRBV6-6 with TRBJ2-1; no clear D. CDR3 length: 12 amino acids. Trimming removed 8 bases from V and 7 bases from J, with 12 bases in between. The germline V gene has CDR1 MNHNY and CDR2 SVGAGI (reference sequence). The DNA of the CDR3 is TGTGCCAGCGGGGTAGGGCGGAATGAGCAGTTCTTC. Residues: CASGVGRNEQFF.

The rearrangement joins TRBV5-1 to TRBJ1-2; D is ambiguous. Germline-derived CDR1 and CDR2 are SGHRS and YFSETQ. The V gene lost 6 bases and the J gene lost 2 bases, with 14 bases spanning the gap. The CDR3 has 14 amino acids. CDR3 in amino acids: CASKAVGRNYGYTF. The CDR3 DNA follows: TGCGCCAGCAAAGCTGTGGGCCGGAACTATGGCTACACCTTC.

The V gene is TRBV7-8, the J gene TRBJ1-2; D might be TRBD1 (5 bases). The CDR3 is 11 residues long. Germline V gene data show CDR1 as SGHVS and CDR2 as FQNEAQ. The V and J ends lost 10 bases and 6 bases respectively, with 12 bases between them. CDR3 nucleotide sequence: TGTGCCACCGGGGCTGTGGATGGCTACACCTTC. Translated: CATGAVDGYTF.

A note on this clone: Other DNA sequences in this specimen translate into the identical CDR3. The J gene is TRBJ1-1, the V gene TRBV5-1; tentatively, D is TRBD1 (6 bases). Germline CDR1 reads SGHRS; CDR2 reads YFSETQ. The CDR3 runs to 14 residues. V lost 0 bases to trimming and J lost 4 bases, with 10 bases between them. CDR3 region: CASSLDRVPTEAFF. The CDR3 DNA follows: TGCGCCAGCAGCTTGGACAGGGTGCCCACTGAAGCTTTCTTT. Full variable domain (rest looked up from reference TRBV5-1 and TRBJ1-1): KAGVTQTPRYLIKTRGQQVTLSCSPISGHRSVSWYQQTPGQGLQFLFEYFSETQRNKGNFPGRFSGRQFSNSRSEMNVSTLELGDSALYLCASSLDRVPTEAFFGQGTRLTVV.